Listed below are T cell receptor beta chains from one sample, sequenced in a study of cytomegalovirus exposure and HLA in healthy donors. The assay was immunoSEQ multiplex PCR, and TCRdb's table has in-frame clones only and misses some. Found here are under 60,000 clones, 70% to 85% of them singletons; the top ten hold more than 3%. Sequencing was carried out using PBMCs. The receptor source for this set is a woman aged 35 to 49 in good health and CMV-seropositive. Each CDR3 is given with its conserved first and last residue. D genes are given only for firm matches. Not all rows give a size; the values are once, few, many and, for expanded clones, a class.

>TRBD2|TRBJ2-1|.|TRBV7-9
TGTTCCACCTCCCCAGGACTAGATGTGTTCTTC
CSTSPGLDVFF
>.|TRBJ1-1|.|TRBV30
TGTGCCTGGGGTCGGACAGATAACACTGAAGCTTTCTTT
CAWGRTDNTEAFF
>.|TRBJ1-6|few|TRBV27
TGTGCCAGCAGTTCCCCAACGGAGAGGTCACCCCTCCACTTT
CASSSPTERSPLHF
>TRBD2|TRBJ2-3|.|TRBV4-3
TGCGCCAGCAGCCCTACTAGCGGGGCTAGCACAGATACGCAGTATTTT
CASSPTSGASTDTQYF
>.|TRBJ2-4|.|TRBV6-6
TGTGCCAGCAGTCCCATAACGGGCAAAAACATTCAGTACTTC
CASSPITGKNIQYF
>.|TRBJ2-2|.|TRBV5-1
TGCGCCAGCAGCCCCAGAGGCCTAACCACCGGGGAGCTGTTTTTT
CASSPRGLTTGELFF
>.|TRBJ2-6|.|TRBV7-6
TGTGCCAGCAGCTTAGAGGTCGGGGAAATCTCTGGGGCCAACGTCCTGACTTTC
CASSLEVGEISGANVLTF
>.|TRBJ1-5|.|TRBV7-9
TGTGCCAGCAGCTCCCAGGGTGGGGGGGTCGATCAGCCCCAGCATTTT
CASSSQGGGVDQPQHF
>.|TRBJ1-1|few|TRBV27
TGTGCCAGCAGTTTCTCCTGGGTGACTACCGGGGACACTGAAGCTTTCTTT
CASSFSWVTTGDTEAFF
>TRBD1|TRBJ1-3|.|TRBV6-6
TGTGCCAGCTCAGGACAGGGTGCAGGAACCATATATTTT
CASSGQGAGTIYF
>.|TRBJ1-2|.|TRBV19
TGTGCCAGTAGCCTATTCGGGAGCAACTACTATGGCTACACCTTC
CASSLFGSNYYGYTF
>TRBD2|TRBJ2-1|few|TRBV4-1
TGCGCCAGCAGCCCCTATCTAGCGGGGGGAACGTACAATGAGCAGTTCTTC
CASSPYLAGGTYNEQFF
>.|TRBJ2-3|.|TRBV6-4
TGTGCCAGCAGCCAACAGGGCTCCACAGATACGCAGTATTTT
CASSQQGSTDTQYF
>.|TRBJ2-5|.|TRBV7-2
TGTGCCAGCAGCCGAGGGTTTGCAGAGACCCAGTACTTC
CASSRGFAETQYF
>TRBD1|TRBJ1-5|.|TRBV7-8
TGTGCCAGCACCTTACAGGGGAATCAGCCCCAGCATTTT
CASTLQGNQPQHF
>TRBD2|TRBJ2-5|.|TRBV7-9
TGTGCCAGCAGTGCCCACCAGCGGGGGATCCTTGAGACCCAGTACTTC
CASSAHQRGILETQYF
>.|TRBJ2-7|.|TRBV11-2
TGTGCCAGCAGCTCCCGAATGGGCAGTTCCTACGAGCAGCACTTC
CASSSRMGSSYEQHF
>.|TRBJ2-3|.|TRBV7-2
TGTGCCAGCAGCTCCAGGGCCGATACGCAGTATTTT
CASSSRADTQYF
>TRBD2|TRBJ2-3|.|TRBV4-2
TGTGCCAGCAGCCCCCAGACTAGCGGAGACACAGATACGCAGTATTTT
CASSPQTSGDTDTQYF
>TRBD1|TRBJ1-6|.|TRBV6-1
TGTGCCAGCAGTGAAAGTGGGACAGGGGGCGGTTCACCCCTCCACTTT
CASSESGTGGGSPLHF
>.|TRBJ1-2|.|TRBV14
TGTGCCAGCAGCCAAGTGGGCACCGGGACAACTTATGGCTACACCTTC
CASSQVGTGTTYGYTF
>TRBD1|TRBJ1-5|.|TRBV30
TGTGCCTGGAGTGTAAGGCAGGGGGGACAGCCCCAGCATTTT
CAWSVRQGGQPQHF
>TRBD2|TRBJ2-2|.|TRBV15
TGTGCCACCAGAACCGTCGGACTAGCGGGGACCGGGGAGCTGTTTTTT
CATRTVGLAGTGELFF
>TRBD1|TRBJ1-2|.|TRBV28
TGTGCCAGCAGACCGGGACAGGGCTATGGCTACACCTTC
CASRPGQGYGYTF
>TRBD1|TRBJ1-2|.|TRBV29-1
TGCAGCACTTTTTCCGGGACAGCCCTTACCTTC
CSTFSGTALTF
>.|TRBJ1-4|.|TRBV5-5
TGTGCCAGCAGCTTGGCCGGCGGAATCCGTTCCAATGAAAAACTGTTTTTT
CASSLAGGIRSNEKLFF
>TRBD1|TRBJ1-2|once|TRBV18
TGTGCCAGCTCACCAAGAGCGACAGGGGAGGATGGCTACACCTTC
CASSPRATGEDGYTF
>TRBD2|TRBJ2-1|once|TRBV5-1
TGCGCCAGCAGGGCCCTAGCGGGGGGGTACAATGAGCAGTTCTTC
CASRALAGGYNEQFF
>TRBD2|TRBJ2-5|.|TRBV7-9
TGTTCCAGCAGCCCAAGGACTAGTTGGGAGACCCAGTACTTC
CSSSPRTSWETQYF
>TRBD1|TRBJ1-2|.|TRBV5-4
TGTGCCAGCAGTCCAGCCGGGACAGGGCAGTATGGCTACACCTTC
CASSPAGTGQYGYTF
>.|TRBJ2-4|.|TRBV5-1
TGCGCCAGCAGCAAAGGACATCCCAATCAAGCCAAAAACATTCAGTACTTC
CASSKGHPNQAKNIQYF
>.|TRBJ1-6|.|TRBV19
TGTGCTACTCGAGGGGGAGACTATAATTCACCCCTCCACTTT
CATRGGDYNSPLHF
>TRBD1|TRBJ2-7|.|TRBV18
TGTGCCAGCTCACGACAGGGGGCCTCCTACGAGCAGTACTTC
CASSRQGASYEQYF
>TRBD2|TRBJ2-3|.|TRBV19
TGTGCCAGTAGTCACGGACTAGCGGGGGGGTATACGCAGTATTTT
CASSHGLAGGYTQYF
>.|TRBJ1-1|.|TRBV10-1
TGCGCCAGCAGTGAGTCGGCAGGGGAAGGAACTGAAGCTTTCTTT
CASSESAGEGTEAFF
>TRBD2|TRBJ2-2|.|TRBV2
TGTGCCAGCAAGTGGCGGGGGAACGGGGAGCTGTTTTTT
CASKWRGNGELFF